This T cell receptor beta chain was profiled in a study of blood T cell repertoires in COVID-19. Generated by immunoSEQ multiplex PCR, the TCRdb table keeps only in-frame clones and is missing some. Among about 150,000 clones listed, over 60% were seen once. Trimming left V 5 bases short and J 4 bases short, with 23 bases between. Germline lookup yields CDR1 SGHTA and CDR2 FQGNSA. The CDR3 is 18 residues long. The rearrangement links TRBV7-2 to TRBJ2-2, with D possibly TRBD1 on 5 matching bases. This TCR came from a woman aged 80 or over with acute or convalescent COVID-19. Sequencing was performed on peripheral blood. The CDR3, as DNA: TGTGCCAGCAGCGGTCGAACGCTAGGGGCGCTTGGCACCGGGGAGCTGTTTTTT. Translating gives CASSGRTLGALGTGELFF.